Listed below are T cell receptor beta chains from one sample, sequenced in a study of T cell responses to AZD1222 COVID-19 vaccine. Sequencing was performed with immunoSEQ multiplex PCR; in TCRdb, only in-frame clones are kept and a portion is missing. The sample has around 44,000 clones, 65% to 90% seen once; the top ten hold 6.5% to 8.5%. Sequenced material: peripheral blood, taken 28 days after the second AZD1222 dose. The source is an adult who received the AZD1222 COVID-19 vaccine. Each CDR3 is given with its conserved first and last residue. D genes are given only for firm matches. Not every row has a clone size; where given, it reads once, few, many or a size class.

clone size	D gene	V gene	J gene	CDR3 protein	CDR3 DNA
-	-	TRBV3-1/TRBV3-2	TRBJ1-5	CASSQDVVQPQHF	TGTGCCAGCAGCCAAGATGTGGTTCAGCCCCAGCATTTT
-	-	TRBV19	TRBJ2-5	CASSRTGSDSETQYF	TGTGCCAGTAGCCGCACGGGGTCCGATTCGGAGACCCAGTACTTC
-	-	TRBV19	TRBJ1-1	CASTQGRTGSDTEAFF	TGTGCCAGTACCCAGGGGCGAACAGGGTCTGACACTGAAGCTTTCTTT
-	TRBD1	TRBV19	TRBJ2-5	CASSMPGTGWETQYF	TGTGCCAGTAGTATGCCCGGGACAGGATGGGAGACCCAGTACTTC
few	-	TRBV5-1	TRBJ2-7	CASSLDLRVGEQYF	TGCGCCAGCAGCTTGGACCTACGGGTCGGGGAGCAGTACTTC
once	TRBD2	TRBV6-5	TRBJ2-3	CASSYSGRGADTQYF	TGTGCCAGCAGTTACAGCGGGAGGGGGGCAGATACGCAGTATTTT
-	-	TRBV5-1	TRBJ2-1	CASSQSTGQRSNEQFF	TGCGCCAGCAGCCAATCCACAGGGCAACGTAGCAATGAGCAGTTCTTC
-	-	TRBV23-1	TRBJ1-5	CASSLGAVQPQHF	TGCGCCAGCAGTCTTGGGGCGGTCCAGCCCCAGCATTTT
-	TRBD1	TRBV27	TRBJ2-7	CASSFGTGNYEQYF	TGTGCCAGCAGTTTCGGGACAGGAAACTACGAGCAGTACTTC
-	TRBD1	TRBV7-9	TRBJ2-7	CASSLDRAWYEQYF	TGTGCCAGCAGTCTGGACAGGGCCTGGTACGAGCAGTACTTC
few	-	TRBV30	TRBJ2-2	CAWKRGANTGELFF	TGTGCCTGGAAAAGGGGGGCAAACACCGGGGAGCTGTTTTTT
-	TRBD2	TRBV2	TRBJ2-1	CASSWTSGIYNEQFF	TGTGCCAGCAGTTGGACTAGCGGCATATACAATGAGCAGTTCTTC
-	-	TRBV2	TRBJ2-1	CASDYLGRGTYNEQFF	TGTGCCAGCGATTACCTCGGGCGGGGAACCTACAATGAGCAGTTCTTC
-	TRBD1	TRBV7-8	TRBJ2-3	CASSIMWTGVPDTQYF	TGTGCCAGCAGCATAATGTGGACAGGGGTCCCAGATACGCAGTATTTT
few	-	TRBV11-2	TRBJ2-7	CASSSSGRLSPYEQYF	TGTGCCAGCAGCTCGAGTGGTAGACTTTCACCCTACGAGCAGTACTTC
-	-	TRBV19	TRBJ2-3	CASSTPMGTQYF	TGTGCCAGTAGTACCCCCATGGGTACGCAGTATTTT
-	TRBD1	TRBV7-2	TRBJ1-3	CASSLAETGLGNTIYF	TGTGCCAGCAGCTTAGCGGAGACAGGGCTAGGAAACACCATATATTTT
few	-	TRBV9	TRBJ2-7	CASSQTWTSWDEQYF	TGTGCCAGCAGTCAAACCTGGACTTCGTGGGACGAGCAGTACTTC
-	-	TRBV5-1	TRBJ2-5	CASSIGGETQYF	TGCGCCAGCAGCATAGGGGGAGAGACCCAGTACTTC
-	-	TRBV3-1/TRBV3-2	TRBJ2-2	CASSPRAGSGNTGELFF	TGTGCCAGCAGCCCCAGGGCAGGGTCAGGGAACACCGGGGAGCTGTTTTTT
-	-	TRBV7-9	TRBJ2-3	CASSFSGWGTDTQYF	TGTGCCAGCAGCTTCTCCGGTTGGGGCACAGATACGCAGTATTTT
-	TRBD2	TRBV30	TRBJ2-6	CAWRAWGLAGGGFSGANVLTF	TGTGCCTGGAGAGCTTGGGGACTAGCGGGAGGGGGGTTCTCTGGGGCCAACGTCCTGACTTTC
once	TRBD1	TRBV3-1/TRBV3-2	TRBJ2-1	CASSQDRTGGRVQFF	TGTGCCAGCAGCCAAGATAGGACAGGGGGTAGGGTGCAGTTCTTC
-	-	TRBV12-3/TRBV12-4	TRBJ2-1	CASSFWGNEQFF	TGTGCCAGCAGTTTCTGGGGCAATGAGCAGTTCTTC
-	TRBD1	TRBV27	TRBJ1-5	CASSFRQGNQPQHF	TGTGCCAGCAGTTTTCGACAGGGTAATCAGCCCCAGCATTTT
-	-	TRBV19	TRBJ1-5	CASSIVPGATFNQPQHF	TGTGCCAGTAGTATAGTGCCGGGGGCTACCTTCAATCAGCCCCAGCATTTT
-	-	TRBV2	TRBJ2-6	CASRGSGANVLTF	TGTGCCAGCAGGGGATCAGGGGCCAACGTCCTGACTTTC
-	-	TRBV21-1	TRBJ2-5	CASSNGTSGGGETQYF	TGTGCCAGCAGCAACGGCACTAGCGGAGGCGGAGAGACCCAGTACTTC
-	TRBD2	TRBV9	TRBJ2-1	CASSVATSGTYNEQFF	TGTGCCAGCAGCGTAGCTACTAGCGGAACCTACAATGAGCAGTTCTTC
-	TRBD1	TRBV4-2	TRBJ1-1	CASSRSGQGISSWGTEAFF	TGTGCCAGCAGCCGCTCCGGACAGGGAATATCAAGTTGGGGCACTGAAGCTTTCTTT
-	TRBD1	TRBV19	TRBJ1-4	CASTPGTGGVGEKLFF	TGTGCCAGTACCCCCGGGACAGGAGGGGTTGGTGAAAAACTGTTTTTT
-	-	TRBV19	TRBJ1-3	CASMGRNGNTIYF	TGTGCCAGCATGGGGAGGAACGGAAACACCATATATTTT
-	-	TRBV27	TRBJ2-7	CASRGSTYEQYF	TGTGCCAGTCGGGGCAGCACCTACGAGCAGTACTTC
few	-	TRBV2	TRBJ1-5	CASSALPDAGQPQHF	TGTGCCAGCAGTGCCCTTCCCGATGCGGGTCAGCCCCAGCATTTT
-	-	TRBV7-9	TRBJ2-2	CASSLPGTGELFF	TGTGCCAGCAGCTTACCGGGGACCGGGGAGCTGTTTTTT
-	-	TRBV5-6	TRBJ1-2	CASSLGSAALTGYTF	TGTGCCAGCAGCTTGGGGTCCGCCGCCCTAACGGGCTACACCTTC
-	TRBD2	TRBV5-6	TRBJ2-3	CASSAGAGAGDTQYF	TGTGCCAGTTCGGCGGGAGCGGGAGCTGGAGATACGCAGTATTTT
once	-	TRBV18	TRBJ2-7	CASSPPSRVGSEQYF	TGTGCCAGCTCACCACCCTCCCGGGTCGGGAGCGAGCAGTACTTC
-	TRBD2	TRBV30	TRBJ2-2	CAWRRLAITGELFF	TGTGCCTGGAGACGACTAGCGATCACCGGGGAGCTGTTTTTT
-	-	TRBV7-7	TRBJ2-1	CASSLDRNNEQFF	TGTGCCAGCAGCCTCGACAGAAACAATGAGCAGTTCTTC
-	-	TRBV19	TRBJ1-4	CASSIVMRPEEKLFF	TGTGCCAGTAGTATAGTAATGCGCCCGGAAGAAAAACTGTTTTTT
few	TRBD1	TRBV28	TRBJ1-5	CASSKGQTYSNQPQHF	TGTGCCAGCAGCAAGGGACAGACTTATAGCAATCAGCCCCAGCATTTT
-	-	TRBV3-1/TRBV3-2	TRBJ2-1	CASSQGDNSYNEQFF	TGTGCCAGCAGCCAAGGAGACAATTCCTACAATGAGCAGTTCTTC
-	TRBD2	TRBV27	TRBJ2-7	CASSRRTGTRILGSYEQYF	TGTGCCAGCAGCAGACGAACCGGGACTAGGATTTTAGGGTCCTACGAGCAGTACTTC
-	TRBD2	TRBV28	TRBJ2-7	CASSSGGGPTYEQYF	TGTGCCAGCAGCTCCGGGGGGGGGCCGACCTACGAGCAGTACTTC
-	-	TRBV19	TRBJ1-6	CASSPQGNSPLHF	TGTGCCAGTAGCCCTCAGGGAAATTCACCCCTCCACTTT
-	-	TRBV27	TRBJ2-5	CASSLTPWRETQYF	TGTGCCAGCAGTTTGACTCCCTGGAGGGAGACCCAGTACTTC
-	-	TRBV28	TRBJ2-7	CASRPETSGTYEQYF	TGTGCCAGCAGGCCCGAGACTTCAGGAACCTACGAGCAGTACTTC
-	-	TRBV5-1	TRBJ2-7	CASSLDGGPSSYEQYF	TGCGCCAGCAGCTTGGATGGGGGACCGAGCTCCTACGAGCAGTACTTC
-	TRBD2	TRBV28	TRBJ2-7	CASSPLAETYEQYF	TGTGCCAGCAGTCCTCTAGCGGAGACCTACGAGCAGTACTTC
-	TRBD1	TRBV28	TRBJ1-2	CASSDLLGQGAGPYGYTF	TGTGCCAGCAGTGATCTTCTCGGACAGGGGGCAGGCCCCTATGGCTACACCTTC